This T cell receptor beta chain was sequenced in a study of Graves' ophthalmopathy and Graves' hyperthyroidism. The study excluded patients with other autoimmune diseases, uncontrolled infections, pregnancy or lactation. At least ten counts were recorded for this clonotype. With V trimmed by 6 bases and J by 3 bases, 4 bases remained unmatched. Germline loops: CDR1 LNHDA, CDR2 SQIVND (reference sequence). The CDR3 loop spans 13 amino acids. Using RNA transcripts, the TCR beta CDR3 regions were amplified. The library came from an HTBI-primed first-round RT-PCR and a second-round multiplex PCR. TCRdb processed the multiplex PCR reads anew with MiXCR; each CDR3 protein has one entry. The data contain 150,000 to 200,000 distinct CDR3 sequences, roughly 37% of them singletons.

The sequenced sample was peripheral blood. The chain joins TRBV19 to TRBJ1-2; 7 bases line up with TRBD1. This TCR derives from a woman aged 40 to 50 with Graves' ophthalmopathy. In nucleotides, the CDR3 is TGTGCCAGTAGACCGGACAGGTACTATGGCTACACCTTC. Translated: CASRPDRYYGYTF.